The 4 T cell receptor beta chains listed next were all sequenced from one sample in a study of T-cell reconstitution after alpha-beta-depleted transplantation in children. The authors prepared the TCRbeta library with unique molecular identifiers. In TCRdb, the PCR reads were re-called with MiXCR into one record per CDR3 protein. The sample has 120,000 to 150,000 distinct CDR3 sequences; more than 8% are singletons. The specimen comprised PBMCs, mostly from graft donor cells, sampled 180 days after TCRalphabeta/CD19-depleted stem cell transplant. The receptors come from a female patient aged 2-9 years who had a stem cell transplant for congenital amegakaryocytic thrombocytopenia, so the T cells may come from the graft donor.

This clonotype was counted ten times or more. The V call is TRBV15, the J call TRBJ2-1, with TRBD2 identical over 14 bases. The J segment lost 4 bases and the V segment lost 7 bases, leaving 9 bases of the junction unmatched. The CDR3 has 17 residues. The germline V gene encodes CDR1 LNHNV and CDR2 YYDKDF (reference sequence). The CDR3 loop is CATNQRTSGRSYNEQFF. The CDR3 DNA reads TGTGCCACCAACCAACGGACTAGCGGGAGGTCGTACAATGAGCAGTTCTTC.

At least ten counts were recorded for this clonotype. The chain couples TRBV5-1 to TRBJ2-2, with D possibly called TRBD1 or TRBD2 (5 bases each). Trimming removed 4 bases from V and 5 bases from J, with 15 bases in between. The CDR3 totals 15 residues. Germline assignment: CDR1 SGHRS and CDR2 YFSETQ. The CDR3 spells CASSPGRLLTGELFF. As DNA, the CDR3 is TGCGCCAGCAGCCCGGGACGCCTGCTTACCGGGGAGCTGTTTTTT.

The chain couples TRBV2 to TRBJ2-3; no definite D call. Trimming pared 1 base from V and 6 bases from J, leaving 8 bases between. This CDR3 spans 13 amino acids. Germline lookup yields CDR1 SNHLY and CDR2 FYNNEI. The CDR3, as DNA: TGTGCCAGCAGTGAAGGGAATCGTGATACGCAGTATTTT. Amino acids: CASSEGNRDTQYF.

Many counts were recorded for this clonotype. V usage is TRBV5-1 and J usage is TRBJ2-1; TRBD2 matches 10 bases. Per the germline V gene, CDR1 is SGHRS and CDR2 is YFSETQ. The CDR3 is 16 amino acids. Trimming removed 0 bases from V and 4 bases from J; junction bases left unmatched: 4. CDR3 bases: TGCGCCAGCAGCTTGGAGATAGCGGGGGGTTACAATGAGCAGTTCTTC. Its translation is CASSLEIAGGYNEQFF.